This T cell receptor beta chain emerged from a study of T cells after yellow fever vaccination. This clonotype came up a few times. Its antigen is not known. MiXCR, run by TCRdb on the 5' RACE reads, gives a single entry per CDR3 protein. The sample has around 230,000 distinct CDR3 sequences, roughly 6.2% seen once. Study-wide findings and caveats: The booster saw the reappearance of most primary-vaccination clones (approximately 97% CD4, less than 90% CD8). In FACS-sorted repertoires, abundant clonotypes from the bulk population could appear as contaminants. Some clonotypes, a small share, were shared between CD4 and CD8 compartments.

This clonotype originated in a man in his thirties or forties who received the YFV17D yellow fever vaccine. Source: CD4+ T cells sorted from PBMCs, taken on the day of the yellow fever booster vaccination.

CDR3 residues: CASSLEAHTDTQYF. CDR3 in DNA: TGCGCCAGCAGCCTTGAGGCGCACACAGATACGCAGTATTTT. V gene TRBV5-1 combines with J gene TRBJ2-3; no firm D call. CDR1 SGHRS and CDR2 YFSETQ come from the germline V gene. V was trimmed by 4 bases and J by 2 bases, leaving 11 bases between them. This CDR3 spans 14 amino acids. Variable domain in full (rest from reference TRBV5-1 and TRBJ2-3): KAGVTQTPRYLIKTRGQQVTLSCSPISGHRSVSWYQQTPGQGLQFLFEYFSETQRNKGNFPGRFSGRQFSNSRSEMNVSTLELGDSALYLCASSLEAHTDTQYFGPGTRLTVL.